The subject of this entry is one TCR beta chain. Its specificity is unknown. A patient was excluded if there was uncontrolled infection, other autoimmune disease, pregnancy or lactation. The data belong to a study of T cells in Graves' hyperthyroidism and ophthalmopathy. Overall study findings and caveats: The model's output predicted ophthalmopathy at a median of roughly seven months prior to onset.

Amplified TCR beta CDR3 regions came from RNA transcripts. The primer set for the first-round RT-PCR of the TCR CDR3 was HTBI. TCRdb re-derived calls from the multiplex PCR reads in MiXCR, one entry per CDR3 protein. Found here are over 500,000 distinct CDR3 sequences, 40% to 50% of them singletons; the top ten hold approximately 44%. The sequence came from an adult woman with Graves' disease, either hyperthyroidism or ophthalmopathy (not recorded which). Material: peripheral blood or thyroid tissue (not recorded which).

In nucleotides, the CDR3 is TGTGCCAGCAGCGTTGACAGCCATAATGAAAAACTGTTTTTT. It yields the protein CASSVDSHNEKLFF. This chain connects TRBV10-3 to TRBJ1-4, with TRBD1 as a possible D gene (5 bases). In germline, CDR1 is ENHRY, CDR2 SYGVKD. The CDR3 totals 14 residues. The V end was cut by 10 bases, the J end by 4 bases, with 16 bases between.